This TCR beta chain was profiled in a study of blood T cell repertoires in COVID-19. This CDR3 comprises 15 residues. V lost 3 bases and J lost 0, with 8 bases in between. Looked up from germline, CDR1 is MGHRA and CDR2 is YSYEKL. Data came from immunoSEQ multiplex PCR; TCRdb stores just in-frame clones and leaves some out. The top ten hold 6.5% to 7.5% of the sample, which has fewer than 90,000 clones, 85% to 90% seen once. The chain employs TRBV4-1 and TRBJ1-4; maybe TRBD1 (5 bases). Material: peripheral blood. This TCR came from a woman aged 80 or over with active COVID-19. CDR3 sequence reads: CASSQGLSTNEKLFF. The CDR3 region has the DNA TGCGCCAGCAGCCAGGGACTATCAACTAATGAAAAACTGTTTTTT.